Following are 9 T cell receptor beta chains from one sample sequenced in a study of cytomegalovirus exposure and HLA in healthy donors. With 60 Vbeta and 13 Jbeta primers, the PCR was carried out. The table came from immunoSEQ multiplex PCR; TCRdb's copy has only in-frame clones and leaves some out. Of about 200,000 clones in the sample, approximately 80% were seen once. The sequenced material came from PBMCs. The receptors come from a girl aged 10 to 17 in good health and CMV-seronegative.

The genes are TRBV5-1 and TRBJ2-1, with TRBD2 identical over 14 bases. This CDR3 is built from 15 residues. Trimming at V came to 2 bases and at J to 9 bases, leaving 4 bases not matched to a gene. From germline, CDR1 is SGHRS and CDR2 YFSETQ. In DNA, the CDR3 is TGCGCCAGCAGCTTAGGACTAGCGGGGGGAACTGAGCAGTTCTTC. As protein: CASSLGLAGGTEQFF.

For the CDR3, the DNA is TGCGCCAGCAGACCCCGGAGCAGAACCCCCTACGAGCAGTACTTC. This encodes CASRPRSRTPYEQYF. V and J are TRBV4-1 and TRBJ2-7; no definite D call. The germline gives CDR1 MGHRA, CDR2 YSYEKL. CDR3 length: 15 residues. The V end was cut by 6 bases, the J end by 2 bases, with 17 bases between.

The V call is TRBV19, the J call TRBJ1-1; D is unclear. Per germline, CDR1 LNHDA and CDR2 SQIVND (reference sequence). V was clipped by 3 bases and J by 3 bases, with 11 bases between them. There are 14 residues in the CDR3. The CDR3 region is CASSMWGGDTEAFF. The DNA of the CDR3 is TGTGCCAGTAGTATGTGGGGAGGTGACACTGAAGCTTTCTTT.

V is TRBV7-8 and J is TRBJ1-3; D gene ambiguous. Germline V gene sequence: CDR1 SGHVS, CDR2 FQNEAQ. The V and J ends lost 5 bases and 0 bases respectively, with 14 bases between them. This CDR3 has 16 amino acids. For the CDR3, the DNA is TGTGCCAGCAGCGTTACCGGACTAAACTCTGGAAACACCATATATTTT. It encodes CASSVTGLNSGNTIYF.

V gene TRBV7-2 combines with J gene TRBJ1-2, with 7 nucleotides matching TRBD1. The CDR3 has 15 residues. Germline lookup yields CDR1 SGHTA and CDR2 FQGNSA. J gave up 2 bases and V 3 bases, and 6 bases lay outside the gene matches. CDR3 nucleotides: TGTGCCAGCAGCTTGGGATTGACAGGGAACTATGGCTACACCTTC. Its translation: CASSLGLTGNYGYTF.

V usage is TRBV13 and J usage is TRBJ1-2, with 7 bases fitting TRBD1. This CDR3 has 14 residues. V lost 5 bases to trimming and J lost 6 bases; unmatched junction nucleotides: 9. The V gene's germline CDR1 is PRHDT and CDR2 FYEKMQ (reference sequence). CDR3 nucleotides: TGTGCCAGCAGCCCGCCCCAGGGGGGCGATGGCTACACCTTC. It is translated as CASSPPQGGDGYTF.

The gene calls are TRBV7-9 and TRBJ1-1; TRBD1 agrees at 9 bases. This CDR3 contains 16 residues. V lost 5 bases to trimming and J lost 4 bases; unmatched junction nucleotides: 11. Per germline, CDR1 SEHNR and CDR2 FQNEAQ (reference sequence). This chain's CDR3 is CASSGQRTGAPTEAFF. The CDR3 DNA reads TGTGCCAGCAGCGGCCAAAGGACAGGGGCCCCCACTGAAGCTTTCTTT.

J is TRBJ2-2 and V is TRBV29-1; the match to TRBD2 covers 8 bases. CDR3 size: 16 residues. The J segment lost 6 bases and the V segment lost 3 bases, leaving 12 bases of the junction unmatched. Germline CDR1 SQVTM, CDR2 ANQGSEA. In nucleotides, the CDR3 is TGCAGCGTTGAGGAGGGAGCGGGAGAGCCTCCCGGGGAGCTGTTTTTT. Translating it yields CSVEEGAGEPPGELFF.

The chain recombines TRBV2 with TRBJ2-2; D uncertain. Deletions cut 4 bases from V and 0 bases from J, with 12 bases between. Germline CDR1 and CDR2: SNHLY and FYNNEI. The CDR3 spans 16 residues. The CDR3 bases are TGTGCCAGCAGTGTCGCGCCCCCCACGAACACCGGGGAGCTGTTTTTT. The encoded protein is CASSVAPPTNTGELFF.